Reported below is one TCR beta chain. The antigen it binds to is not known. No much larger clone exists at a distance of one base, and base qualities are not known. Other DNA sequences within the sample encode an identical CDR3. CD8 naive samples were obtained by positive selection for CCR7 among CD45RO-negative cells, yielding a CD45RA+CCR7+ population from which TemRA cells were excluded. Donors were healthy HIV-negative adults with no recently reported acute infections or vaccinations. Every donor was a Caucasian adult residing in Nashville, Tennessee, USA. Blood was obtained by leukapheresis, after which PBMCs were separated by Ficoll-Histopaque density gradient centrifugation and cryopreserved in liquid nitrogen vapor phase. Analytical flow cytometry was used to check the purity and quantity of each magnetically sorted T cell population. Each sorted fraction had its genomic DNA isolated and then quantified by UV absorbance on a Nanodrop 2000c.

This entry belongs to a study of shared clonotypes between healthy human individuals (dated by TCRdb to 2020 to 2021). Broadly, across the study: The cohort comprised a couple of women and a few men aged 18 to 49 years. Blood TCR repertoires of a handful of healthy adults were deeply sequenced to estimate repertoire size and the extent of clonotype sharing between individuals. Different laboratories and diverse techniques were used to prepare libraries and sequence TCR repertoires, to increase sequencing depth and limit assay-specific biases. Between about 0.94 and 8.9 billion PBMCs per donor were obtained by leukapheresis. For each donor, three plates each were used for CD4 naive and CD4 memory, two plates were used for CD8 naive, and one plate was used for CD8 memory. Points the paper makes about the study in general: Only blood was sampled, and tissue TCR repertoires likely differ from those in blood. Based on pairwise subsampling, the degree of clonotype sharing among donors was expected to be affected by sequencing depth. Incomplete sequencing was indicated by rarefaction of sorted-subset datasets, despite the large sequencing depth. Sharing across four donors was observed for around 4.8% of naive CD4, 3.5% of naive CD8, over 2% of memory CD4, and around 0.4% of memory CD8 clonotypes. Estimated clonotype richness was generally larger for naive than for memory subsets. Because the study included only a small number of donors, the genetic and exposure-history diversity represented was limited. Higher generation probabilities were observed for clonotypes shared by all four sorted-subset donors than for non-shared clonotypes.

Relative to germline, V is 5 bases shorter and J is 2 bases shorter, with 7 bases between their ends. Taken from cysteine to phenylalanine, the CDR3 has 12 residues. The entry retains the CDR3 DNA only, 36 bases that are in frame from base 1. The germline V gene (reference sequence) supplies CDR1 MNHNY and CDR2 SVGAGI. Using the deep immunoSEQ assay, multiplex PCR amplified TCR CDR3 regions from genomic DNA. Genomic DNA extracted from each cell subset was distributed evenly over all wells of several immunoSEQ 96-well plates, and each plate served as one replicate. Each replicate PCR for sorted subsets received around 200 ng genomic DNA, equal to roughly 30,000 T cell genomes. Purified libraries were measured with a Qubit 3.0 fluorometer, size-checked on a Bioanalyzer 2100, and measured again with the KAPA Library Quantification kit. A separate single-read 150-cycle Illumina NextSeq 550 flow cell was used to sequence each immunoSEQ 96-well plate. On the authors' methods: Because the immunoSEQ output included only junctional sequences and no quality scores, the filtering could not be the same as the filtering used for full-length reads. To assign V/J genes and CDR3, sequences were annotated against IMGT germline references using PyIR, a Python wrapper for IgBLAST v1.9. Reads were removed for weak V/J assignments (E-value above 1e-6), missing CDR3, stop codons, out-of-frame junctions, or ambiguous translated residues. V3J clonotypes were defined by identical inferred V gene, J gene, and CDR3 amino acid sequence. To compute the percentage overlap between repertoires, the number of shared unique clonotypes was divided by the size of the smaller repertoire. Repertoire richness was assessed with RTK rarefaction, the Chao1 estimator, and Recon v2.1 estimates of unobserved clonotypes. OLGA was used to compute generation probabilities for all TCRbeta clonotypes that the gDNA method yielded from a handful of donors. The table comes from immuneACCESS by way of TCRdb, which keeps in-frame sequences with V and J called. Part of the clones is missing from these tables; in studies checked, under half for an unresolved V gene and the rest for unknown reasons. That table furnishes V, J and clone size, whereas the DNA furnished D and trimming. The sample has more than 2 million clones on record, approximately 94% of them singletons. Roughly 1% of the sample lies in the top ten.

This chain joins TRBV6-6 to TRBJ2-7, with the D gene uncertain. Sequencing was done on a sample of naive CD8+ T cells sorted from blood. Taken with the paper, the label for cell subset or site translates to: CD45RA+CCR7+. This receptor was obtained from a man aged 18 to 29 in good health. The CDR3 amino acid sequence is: CASSPAAYEQYF. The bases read TGTGCCAGCAGTCCGGCGGCCTACGAGCAGTACTTC.